These T cell receptor beta chains were read from a single sample in a study of blood T cell repertoires in COVID-19. Profiled with immunoSEQ multiplex PCR; TCRdb holds only in-frame clones, not every one. The sample has some 45,000 clones, around 85% seen once. Input material: peripheral blood. The source of these receptors is a woman aged 80 or over with acute or convalescent COVID-19. Each CDR3 is given with its conserved first and last residue. D genes are given only for firm matches. Size tells how often a clone was seen (once, few, many) or the class of an expanded clone, and some rows leave it out.

v_call,d_call,j_call,clone_size,cdr3_aa,cdr3_nt
TRBV6-6,TRBD1,TRBJ2-2,.,CASRPGQGTGELFF,TGTGCCAGCAGACCAGGACAGGGCACCGGGGAGCTGTTTTTT
TRBV18,.,TRBJ1-2,.,CASSLGSNYGYTF,TGTGCCAGCTCACTGGGCAGCAACTATGGCTACACCTTC
TRBV6-2/TRBV6-3,TRBD2,TRBJ2-5,.,CASSNGLAWTETQYF,TGTGCCAGCAGTAACGGACTAGCTTGGACGGAGACCCAGTACTTC
TRBV24-1,TRBD1,TRBJ2-7,.,CATSDSGQGSSYEQYF,TGTGCCACCAGTGATTCGGGACAGGGCAGCTCCTACGAGCAGTACTTC
TRBV2,.,TRBJ1-5,.,CASSSGLGNQPQHF,TGTGCCAGCTCGTCAGGGCTGGGCAATCAGCCCCAGCATTTT
TRBV7-2,TRBD1,TRBJ1-1,.,CASSPTPDRVGTEAFF,TGTGCCAGCAGCCCGACCCCTGACAGGGTGGGAACTGAAGCTTTCTTT
TRBV5-1,TRBD1,TRBJ1-6,.,CASSQTGYNSPLHF,TGCGCCAGCAGCCAGACAGGGTATAATTCACCCCTCCACTTT
TRBV5-1,.,TRBJ1-1,.,CASSAGTPNTEAFF,TGCGCCAGCAGCGCCGGGACACCAAACACTGAAGCTTTCTTT
TRBV7-2,.,TRBJ2-4,.,CASSLVQAPENIQYF,TGTGCCAGCAGCTTAGTCCAGGCCCCAGAAAACATTCAGTACTTC
TRBV3-1/TRBV3-2,.,TRBJ2-4,once,CASSQPLASGTKNIQYF,TGTGCCAGCAGCCAGCCCCTAGCGTCCGGGACCAAAAACATTCAGTACTTC
TRBV19,.,TRBJ2-7,.,CASSEAASSYEQYF,TGTGCCAGTAGTGAGGCGGCCAGCTCCTACGAGCAGTACTTC
TRBV6-1,TRBD1,TRBJ2-3,.,CASSEMRGQGTDTQYF,TGTGCCAGCAGTGAAATGCGGGGACAGGGCACAGATACGCAGTATTTT
TRBV5-6,TRBD1,TRBJ1-2,once,CASSRYDRDGYTF,TGTGCCAGCAGCCGATACGACAGGGATGGCTACACCTTC
TRBV5-4,.,TRBJ2-7,.,CASSFSQPPYEQYF,TGTGCCAGCAGCTTCTCACAGCCTCCCTACGAGCAGTACTTC
TRBV27,TRBD2,TRBJ2-7,few,CASSPGAGGYEQYF,TGTGCCAGCAGTCCAGGGGCGGGAGGGTACGAGCAGTACTTC
TRBV7-2,TRBD2,TRBJ2-3,.,CASSQGTSGSTDTQYF,TGTGCCAGCAGTCAAGGGACTAGCGGAAGCACAGATACGCAGTATTTT
TRBV15,TRBD1,TRBJ2-1,.,CATSRDRGLANEQFF,TGTGCCACCAGCAGAGACAGGGGGCTGGCGAATGAGCAGTTCTTC
TRBV30,TRBD1,TRBJ2-7,.,CAWGETGTGHYEQYF,TGTGCCTGGGGGGAGACCGGGACAGGGCACTACGAGCAGTACTTC
TRBV5-4,TRBD2,TRBJ2-3,.,CASSSHRLAGDTQYF,TGTGCCAGCAGCTCTCATCGACTAGCGGGGGATACGCAGTATTTT
TRBV30,TRBD1,TRBJ1-3,.,CAWSRGAPNTIYF,TGTGCCTGGAGCAGGGGGGCGCCTAACACCATATATTTT
TRBV25-1,.,TRBJ2-1,.,CASRGAGELSSYNEQFF,TGTGCCAGCAGGGGGGCGGGAGAACTGAGCTCCTACAATGAGCAGTTCTTC
TRBV19,.,TRBJ1-4,once,CASRVGHGYEKLFF,TGTGCCAGTAGAGTAGGACACGGCTATGAAAAACTGTTTTTT
TRBV28,TRBD1,TRBJ2-7,.,CASSSPTGVSYF,TGTGCCAGCAGTTCGCCAACAGGGGTTTCGTACTTC
TRBV28,TRBD1,TRBJ1-4,.,CASSPSSWGQGEEKLFF,TGTGCCAGCAGCCCTTCCTCGTGGGGACAGGGAGAAGAAAAACTGTTTTTT
TRBV12-3/TRBV12-4,.,TRBJ1-5,once,CAIQGRDQPQHF,TGTGCCATACAGGGTAGGGATCAGCCCCAGCATTTT
TRBV29-1,TRBD1,TRBJ1-5,.,CSVQQGPQAPQHF,TGCAGCGTGCAACAGGGGCCGCAAGCGCCCCAGCATTTT
TRBV5-1,.,TRBJ2-3,.,CASFTGEVTDTQYF,TGCGCCAGCTTTACGGGAGAAGTCACAGATACGCAGTATTTT
TRBV2,TRBD2,TRBJ2-2,.,CASTIPGLTFPRTGELFF,TGTGCCAGCACGATACCGGGACTAACATTCCCCCGCACCGGGGAGCTGTTTTTT
TRBV30,.,TRBJ2-5,.,CAWSVKTQYF,TGTGCCTGGAGTGTCAAGACCCAGTACTTC